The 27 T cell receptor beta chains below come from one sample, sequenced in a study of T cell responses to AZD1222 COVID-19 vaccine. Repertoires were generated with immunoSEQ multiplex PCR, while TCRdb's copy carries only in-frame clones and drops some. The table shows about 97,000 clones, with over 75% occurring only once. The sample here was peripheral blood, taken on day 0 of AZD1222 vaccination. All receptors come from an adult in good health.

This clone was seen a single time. The CDR3: CATQQGAKNQPQHF. DNA for the CDR3: TGTGCCACCCAGCAAGGGGCCAAGAATCAGCCCCAGCATTTT. V usage is TRBV6-5 and J usage is TRBJ1-5, with D perhaps matching TRBD1 (5 bases). CDR1 is MNHEY, CDR2 SVGAGI, per germline. The V and J ends lost 10 bases and 4 bases respectively, with 17 bases between them. This CDR3 contains 14 residues.

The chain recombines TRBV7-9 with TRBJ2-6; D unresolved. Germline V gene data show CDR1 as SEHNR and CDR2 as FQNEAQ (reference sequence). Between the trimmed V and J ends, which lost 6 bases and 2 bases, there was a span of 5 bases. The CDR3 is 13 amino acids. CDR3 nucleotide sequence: TGTGCCAGCAGGGGCCCTGGGGCCAACGTCCTGACTTTC. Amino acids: CASRGPGANVLTF.

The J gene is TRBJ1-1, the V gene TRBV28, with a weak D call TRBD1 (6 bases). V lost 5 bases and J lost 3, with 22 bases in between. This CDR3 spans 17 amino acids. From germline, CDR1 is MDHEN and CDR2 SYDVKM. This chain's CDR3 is CASSTRAGGGWYTEAFF. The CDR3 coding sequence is TGTGCCAGCAGTACGCGGGCTGGGGGGGGCTGGTACACTGAAGCTTTCTTT.

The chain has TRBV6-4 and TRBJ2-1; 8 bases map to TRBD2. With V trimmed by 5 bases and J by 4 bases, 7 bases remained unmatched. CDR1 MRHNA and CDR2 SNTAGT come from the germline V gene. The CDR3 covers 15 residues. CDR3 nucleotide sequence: TGTGCCAGCAGTTCTGGGGCTAGCGGGTACAATGAGCAGTTCTTC. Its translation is CASSSGASGYNEQFF.

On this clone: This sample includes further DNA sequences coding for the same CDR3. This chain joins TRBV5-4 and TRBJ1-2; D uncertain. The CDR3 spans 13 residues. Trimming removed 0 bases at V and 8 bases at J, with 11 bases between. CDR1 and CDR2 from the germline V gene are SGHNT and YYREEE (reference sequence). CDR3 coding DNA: TGTGCCAGCAGCTTGGATAGGGTGGGCGGCTACACCTTC. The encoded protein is CASSLDRVGGYTF.

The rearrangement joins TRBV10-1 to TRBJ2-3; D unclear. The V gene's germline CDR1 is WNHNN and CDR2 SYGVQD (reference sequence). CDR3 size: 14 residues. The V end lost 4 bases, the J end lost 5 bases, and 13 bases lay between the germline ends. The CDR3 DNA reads TGCGCCAGCAGTGCCGGCAGATCCGGAGATACGCAGTATTTT. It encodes CASSAGRSGDTQYF.

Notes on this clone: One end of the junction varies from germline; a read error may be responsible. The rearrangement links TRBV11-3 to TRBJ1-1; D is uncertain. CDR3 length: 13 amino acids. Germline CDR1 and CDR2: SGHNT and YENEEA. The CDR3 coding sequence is TGTGCCAGCAGCTTAGGAGTGACCACTGAAGCTTCCTTT. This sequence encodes CASSLGVTTEASF.

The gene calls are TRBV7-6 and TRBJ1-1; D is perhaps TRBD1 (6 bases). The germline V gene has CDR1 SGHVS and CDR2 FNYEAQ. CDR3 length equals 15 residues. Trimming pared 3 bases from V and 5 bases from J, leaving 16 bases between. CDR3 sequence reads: CASSFLRGGGTEAFF. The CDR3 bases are TGTGCCAGCAGCTTTCTCAGGGGAGGGGGAACTGAAGCTTTCTTT.

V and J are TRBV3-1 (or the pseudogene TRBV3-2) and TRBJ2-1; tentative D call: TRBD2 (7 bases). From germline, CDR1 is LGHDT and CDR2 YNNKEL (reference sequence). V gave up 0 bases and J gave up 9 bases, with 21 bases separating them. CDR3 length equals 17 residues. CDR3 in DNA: TGTGCCAGCAGCCAAGATCGAAGGTTGACAGGCGGGAGTGAGCAGTTCTTC. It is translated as CASSQDRRLTGGSEQFF.

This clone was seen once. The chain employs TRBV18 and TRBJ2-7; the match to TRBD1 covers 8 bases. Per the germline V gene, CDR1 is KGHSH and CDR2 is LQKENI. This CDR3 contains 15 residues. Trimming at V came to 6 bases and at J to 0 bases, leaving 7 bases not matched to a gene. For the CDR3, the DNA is TGTGCCAGCTCGTCCGGGACAGGAGCCTCCTACGAGCAGTACTTC. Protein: CASSSGTGASYEQYF. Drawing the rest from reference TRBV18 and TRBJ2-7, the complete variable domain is NAGVMQNPRHLVRRRGQEARLRCSPMKGHSHVYWYRQLPEEGLKFMVYLQKENIIDESGMPKERFSAEFPKEGPSILRIQQVVRGDSAAYFCASSSGTGASYEQYFGPGTRLTVT.

In DNA, the CDR3 is TGTGCCACCCGGGACAGGGGGCGGTCTGAAGCTTTCTTT. Encoded protein: CATRDRGRSEAFF. The rearrangement joins TRBV19 to TRBJ1-1; 12 bases line up with TRBD1. Trimming removed 10 bases from V and 6 bases from J; junction bases left unmatched: 6. In germline, CDR1 is LNHDA, CDR2 SQIVND (reference sequence). CDR3 length: 13 residues.

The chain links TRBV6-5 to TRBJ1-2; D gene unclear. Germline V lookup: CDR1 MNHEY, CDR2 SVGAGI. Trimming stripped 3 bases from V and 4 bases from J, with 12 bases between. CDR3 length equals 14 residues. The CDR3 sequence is CASSYLDKIYGYTF. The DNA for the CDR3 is TGTGCCAGCAGTTATCTCGACAAGATCTATGGCTACACCTTC.

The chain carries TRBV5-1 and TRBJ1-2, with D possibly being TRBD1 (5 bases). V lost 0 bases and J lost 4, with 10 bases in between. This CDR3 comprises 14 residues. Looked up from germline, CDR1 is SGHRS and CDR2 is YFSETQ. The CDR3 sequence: CASSLEAGPYGYTF. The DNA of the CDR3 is TGCGCCAGCAGCTTGGAGGCAGGGCCCTATGGCTACACCTTC.

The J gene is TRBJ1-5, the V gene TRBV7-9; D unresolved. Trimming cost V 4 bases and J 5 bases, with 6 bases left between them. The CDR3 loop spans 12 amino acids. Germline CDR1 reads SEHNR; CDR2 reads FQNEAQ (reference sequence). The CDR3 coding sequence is TGTGCCAGCAGCTCTCTGGATCAGCCCCAGCATTTT. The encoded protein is CASSSLDQPQHF.

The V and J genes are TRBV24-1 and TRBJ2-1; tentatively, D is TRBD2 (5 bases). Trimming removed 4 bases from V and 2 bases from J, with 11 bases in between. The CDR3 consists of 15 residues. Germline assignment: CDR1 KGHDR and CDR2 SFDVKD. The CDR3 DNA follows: TGTGCCACCAGTGACCCCCTCGGGGCCTACAATGAGCAGTTCTTC. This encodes CATSDPLGAYNEQFF.

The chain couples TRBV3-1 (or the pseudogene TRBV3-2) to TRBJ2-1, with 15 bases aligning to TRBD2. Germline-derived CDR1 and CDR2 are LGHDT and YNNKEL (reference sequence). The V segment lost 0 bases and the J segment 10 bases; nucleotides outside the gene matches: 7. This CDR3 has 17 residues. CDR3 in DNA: TGTGCCAGCAGCCAAGATCTCACCGGGACTAGCGGGGGGGAGCAGTTCTTC. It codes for CASSQDLTGTSGGEQFF.

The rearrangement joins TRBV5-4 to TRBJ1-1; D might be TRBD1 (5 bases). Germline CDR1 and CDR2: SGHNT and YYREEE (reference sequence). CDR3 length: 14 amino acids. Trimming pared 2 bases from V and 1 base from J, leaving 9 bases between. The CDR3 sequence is CASSFGGGNTEAFF. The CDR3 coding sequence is TGTGCCAGCAGCTTTGGGGGTGGGAACACTGAAGCTTTCTTT.

CDR3 DNA sequence: TGTGCCAGCAGTTTTAAGGGAGGGAACTATGGCTACACCTTC. Its translation is CASSFKGGNYGYTF. This sequence joins TRBV28 and TRBJ1-2; D remains unclear. The V end lost 3 bases, the J end lost 2 bases, and 10 bases lay between the germline ends. The CDR3 totals 14 residues. Per germline, CDR1 MDHEN and CDR2 SYDVKM.

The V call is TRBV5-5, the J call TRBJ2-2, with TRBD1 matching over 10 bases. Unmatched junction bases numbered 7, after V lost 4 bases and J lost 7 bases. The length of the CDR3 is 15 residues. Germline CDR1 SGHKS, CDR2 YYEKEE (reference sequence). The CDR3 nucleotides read TGTGCCAGCAGCCCGCAGGGACAGGGGATCGGGGAGCTGTTTTTT. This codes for CASSPQGQGIGELFF.

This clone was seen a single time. DNA of the CDR3: TGTGCCAGCAGCCTTAGCTTGAACACCGGGGAGCTGTTTTTT. Encoded protein: CASSLSLNTGELFF. This chain connects TRBV7-2 to TRBJ2-2; D is uncertain. Germline CDR1 is SGHTA and CDR2 is FQGNSA. Trimming stripped 5 bases from V and 1 base from J, with 8 bases between. The CDR3 spans 14 residues.

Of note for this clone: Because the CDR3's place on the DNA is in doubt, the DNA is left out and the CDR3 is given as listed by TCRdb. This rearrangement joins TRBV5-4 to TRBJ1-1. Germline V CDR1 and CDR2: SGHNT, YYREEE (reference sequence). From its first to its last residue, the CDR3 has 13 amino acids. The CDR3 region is CASSPVGLGATFF.

The CDR3 bases are TGTGCCAGCAGCCCCCTGCGGGGTCCGAACACCGGGGAGCTGTTTTTT. It codes for CASSPLRGPNTGELFF. The chain couples TRBV7-6 to TRBJ2-2; the D gene is possibly TRBD2 (6 bases). The CDR3 is made up of 16 amino acids. The V gene's germline CDR1 is SGHVS and CDR2 FNYEAQ. Trimming cost V 5 bases and J 0 bases, with 13 bases left between them.

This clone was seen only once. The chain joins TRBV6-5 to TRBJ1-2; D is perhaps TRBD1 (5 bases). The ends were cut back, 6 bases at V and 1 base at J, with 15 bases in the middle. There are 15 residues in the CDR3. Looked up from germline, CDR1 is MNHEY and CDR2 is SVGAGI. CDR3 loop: CASSRSGGGNYGYTF. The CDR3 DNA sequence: TGTGCCAGCAGCCGCTCGGGGGGAGGTAACTATGGCTACACCTTC.

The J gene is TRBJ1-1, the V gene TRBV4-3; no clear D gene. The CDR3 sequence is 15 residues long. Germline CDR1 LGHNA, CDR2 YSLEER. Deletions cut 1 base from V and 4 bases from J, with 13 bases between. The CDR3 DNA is TGCGCCAGCAGCCAAGTGGTACGGATTCTCACTGAAGCTTTCTTT. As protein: CASSQVVRILTEAFF.

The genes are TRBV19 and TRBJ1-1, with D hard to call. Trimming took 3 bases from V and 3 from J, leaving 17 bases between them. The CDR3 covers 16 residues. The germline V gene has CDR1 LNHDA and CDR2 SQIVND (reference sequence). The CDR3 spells CASSIDTSIKYTEAFF. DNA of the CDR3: TGTGCCAGTAGTATTGACACGTCTATAAAATACACTGAAGCTTTCTTT.

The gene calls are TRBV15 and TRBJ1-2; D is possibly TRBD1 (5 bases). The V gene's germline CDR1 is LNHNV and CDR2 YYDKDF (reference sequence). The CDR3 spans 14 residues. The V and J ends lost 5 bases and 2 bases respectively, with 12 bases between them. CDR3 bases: TGTGCCACCAGCCCAGCCGGGGCAAACTATGGCTACACCTTC. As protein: CATSPAGANYGYTF.

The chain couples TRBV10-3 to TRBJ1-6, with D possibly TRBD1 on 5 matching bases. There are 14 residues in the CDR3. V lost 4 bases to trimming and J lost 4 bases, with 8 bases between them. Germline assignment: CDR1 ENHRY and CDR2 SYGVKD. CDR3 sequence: CAISGGEYNSPLHF. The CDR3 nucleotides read TGTGCCATCAGTGGGGGGGAATATAATTCACCCCTCCACTTT.